This T cell receptor beta chain was retrieved from a study of neurological immune-mediated disorders. For the unsorted libraries, 2 million PBMCs stored at -80 C served as input. This clonotype was found many times. TCRdb re-analysed the 5' RACE reads in MiXCR, keeping a single row per CDR3 protein. The data contain 95,000 or so distinct CDR3 sequences, 3.5% of them singletons. This CDR3 has 14 amino acids. V was cut by 6 bases and J by 2 bases, with 12 bases left in between. Germline loops: CDR1 MGHRA, CDR2 YSYEKL. J is TRBJ2-3 and V is TRBV4-1; D perhaps matches TRBD2 (5 bases). Material for sequencing was PBMCs. The clonotype originates from a woman in her late teens or twenties with multiple sclerosis. The chain's CDR3 is CASSTTGNTDTQYF. The CDR3 region has the DNA TGCGCCAGCAGTACCACCGGGAACACAGATACGCAGTATTTT.